The rows below give T cell receptor beta chains drawn from one sample of a study of technical replicates of blood from several donors. Using immunoSEQ multiplex PCR, the repertoire was profiled, and TCRdb retains in-frame clones only, with some absent. The sample consists of roughly 81,000 clones, approximately 97% of them appearing once. Sequencing was done on a sample of T cells isolated from PBMCs. The receptor source for this set is a human donor in good health. Both conserved end residues are part of each CDR3. The D gene is left open where the match is weak. Clone sizes are given selectively: once, few, many, or a class where the clone is expanded.

abundance: -
d_gene: -
len: 13
j_gene: TRBJ1-3
v_gene: TRBV16
CDR3nt: TGTGCCAGCAGCCTTGACAGAGGAAACACCATATATTTT
CDR3aa: CASSLDRGNTIYF

abundance: -
d_gene: -
len: 15
j_gene: TRBJ1-4
v_gene: TRBV5-1
CDR3nt: TGCGCCAGCAGCTTGGCCGGGGGAACTAATGAAAAACTGTTTTTT
CDR3aa: CASSLAGGTNEKLFF

abundance: -
d_gene: -
len: 16
j_gene: TRBJ2-5
v_gene: TRBV19
CDR3nt: TGTGCCAGTAGGGCGCTGGGGGCTCCTGGTCAAGAGACCCAGTACTTC
CDR3aa: CASRALGAPGQETQYF

abundance: -
d_gene: -
len: 16
j_gene: TRBJ1-5
v_gene: TRBV18
CDR3nt: TGTGCCAGCTCACCCCGGGACAACCCTCTAAATCAGCCCCAGCATTTT
CDR3aa: CASSPRDNPLNQPQHF

abundance: -
d_gene: -
len: 15
j_gene: TRBJ2-7
v_gene: TRBV21-1
CDR3nt: TGTGCCAGCAGGAGCGGGACTAGCGGGGTCTACGAGCAGTACTTC
CDR3aa: CASRSGTSGVYEQYF

abundance: -
d_gene: TRBD2
len: 15
j_gene: TRBJ2-1
v_gene: TRBV9
CDR3nt: TGTGCCAGCAGCGTAGGGAGCGGGGGCTACAATGAGCAGTTCTTC
CDR3aa: CASSVGSGGYNEQFF

abundance: -
d_gene: -
len: 13
j_gene: TRBJ2-3
v_gene: TRBV5-1
CDR3nt: TGCGCCAGCAGCTTGTTTCCGGGAGAATCGCAGTATTTT
CDR3aa: CASSLFPGESQYF

abundance: -
d_gene: -
len: 12
j_gene: TRBJ1-2
v_gene: TRBV19
CDR3nt: TGTGCCAGTAGGTCGGAGAACTATGGCTACACCTTC
CDR3aa: CASRSENYGYTF

abundance: once
d_gene: -
len: 17
j_gene: TRBJ2-3
v_gene: TRBV19
CDR3nt: TGTGCCAGTAGTCTAATGGCGGCAGCGCCTAGCACAGATACGCAGTATTTT
CDR3aa: CASSLMAAAPSTDTQYF

abundance: -
d_gene: -
len: 14
j_gene: TRBJ2-2
v_gene: TRBV9
CDR3nt: TGTGCCAGCTTCCGCGGACAGAACACCGGGGAGCTGTTTTTT
CDR3aa: CASFRGQNTGELFF

abundance: -
d_gene: TRBD1
len: 15
j_gene: TRBJ1-1
v_gene: TRBV11-2
CDR3nt: TGTGCCAGCAGCCCTCGGGACAGGGTGAACACTGAAGCTTTCTTT
CDR3aa: CASSPRDRVNTEAFF

abundance: -
d_gene: TRBD1
len: 18
j_gene: TRBJ1-2
v_gene: TRBV28
CDR3nt: TGTGCCAGCAGTTTTCCCGTCCCGGGACAGGGGGCGGGGGGTGGCTACACCTTC
CDR3aa: CASSFPVPGQGAGGGYTF

abundance: once
d_gene: -
len: 13
j_gene: TRBJ2-7
v_gene: TRBV27
CDR3nt: TGTGCCAGCAGTTATTCAGAGGACTACGAGCAGTACTTC
CDR3aa: CASSYSEDYEQYF

abundance: -
d_gene: -
len: 15
j_gene: TRBJ1-3
v_gene: TRBV2
CDR3nt: TGTGCCAGCACCAGAAGGACCGGGGGAGGAAACACCATATATTTT
CDR3aa: CASTRRTGGGNTIYF